Listed here are 24 T cell receptor beta chains from one sample, sequenced in a study of T cell changes during pregnancy in multiple sclerosis. The protocol was immunoSEQ multiplex PCR, while the TCRdb copy is restricted to in-frame clones and leaves out a portion. Of 60,000 or so clones listed, 93% were seen once; the top ten hold approximately 0.36%. The specimen comprised CD4+ T cells from peripheral blood mononuclear cells, sampled before pregnancy. All receptors derive from a female donor with multiple sclerosis, enrolled in a pregnancy study.

The chain employs TRBV6-1 and TRBJ2-3; possibly TRBD2 for D (5 bases). This CDR3 has 14 residues. V was clipped by 10 bases and J by 2 bases, with 16 bases between them. CDR1 and CDR2 from the germline V gene are MNHNS and SASEGT. For the CDR3, the DNA is TGTGCCACCCACGTTGACGGGAACACAGATACGCAGTATTTT. Translation: CATHVDGNTDTQYF.

The V and J genes are TRBV14 and TRBJ1-5, with TRBD1 matching over 7 bases. There are 13 residues in the CDR3. CDR1 SGHDN and CDR2 FVKESK come from the germline V gene. V dropped 6 bases and J dropped 4; count of bases not matched to a gene: 3. The chain's CDR3 is CASSQGVNQPQHF. In nucleotides, the CDR3 is TGTGCCAGCAGTCAGGGGGTGAATCAGCCCCAGCATTTT.

The J gene is TRBJ2-2, the V gene TRBV11-3; no clear D gene. Germline V gene data show CDR1 as SGHNT and CDR2 as YENEEA. V lost 5 bases to trimming and J lost 9 bases, with 10 bases between them. The CDR3 runs 12 residues. CDR3 DNA sequence: TGTGCCAGCAGCACGCTAGGTCGGGAGCTGTTTTTT. Translating it yields CASSTLGRELFF.

This chain connects TRBV5-6 to TRBJ2-1, with 8 bases aligning to TRBD1. The germline V gene has CDR1 SGHDT and CDR2 YYEEEE. With 2 bases clipped from V and 9 bases from J, the junction kept 7 bases outside the gene matches. CDR3 length: 14 amino acids. The CDR3 DNA is TGTGCCAGCAGCTTACCCGCAGGGGGCCTTGAGCAGTTCTTC. Amino acids: CASSLPAGGLEQFF.

The CDR3 coding sequence is TGTGCCAGCAGCGGATTGGGACTAGCGGTCACAGATACGCAGTATTTT. It is translated as CASSGLGLAVTDTQYF. V usage is TRBV9 and J usage is TRBJ2-3, with 11 bases identical to TRBD2. The CDR3 is 16 amino acids. The ends lost 3 bases at V and 2 bases at J; junction bases unmatched: 5. The germline gives CDR1 SGDLS, CDR2 YYNGEE.

The CDR3 coding sequence is TGTGCCAGCAGCGCCAACAGGTTCTGGGGTGCTGGGGCCAACGTCCTGACTTTC. As protein: CASSANRFWGAGANVLTF. V and J are TRBV9 and TRBJ2-6; the D gene is possibly TRBD1 (5 bases). Germline CDR1 and CDR2: SGDLS and YYNGEE. The CDR3 is 18 residues long. V was shortened by 3 bases and J by 2 bases, with 18 bases between the two germline ends.

Only one count was recorded for this clone. Compared with germline, one end of the junction differs, possibly owing to a read error. This chain connects TRBV2 to TRBJ2-7; D remains ambiguous. Germline loops: CDR1 SNHLY, CDR2 FYNNEI. The CDR3 sequence is 13 residues long. DNA for the CDR3: TGTGCCAGCAGCGAAGCCCGAGCCTACGAGCAGTACTTC. Protein sequence: CASSEARAYEQYF.

The chain has TRBV18 and TRBJ1-5; 9 bases align to TRBD1. The CDR3 length is 14 residues. After removal of 6 bases from V and 7 bases from J, the junction contained 7 bases not matched to a gene. Germline lookup yields CDR1 KGHSH and CDR2 LQKENI. Written as DNA, the CDR3 is TGTGCCAGCTCGCCCGGGACAGGGCCCCAGCCCCAGCATTTT. This translates into CASSPGTGPQPQHF.

The chain is built from TRBV10-3 and TRBJ2-7, with 14 nucleotides matching TRBD2. Germline V CDR1 and CDR2: ENHRY, SYGVKD. J lost 5 bases, V lost 6 bases, and 6 bases had no gene match. The CDR3 consists of 15 residues. This CDR3 is CAISPGLAGAHEQYF. The CDR3 DNA reads as TGTGCCATCAGCCCGGGACTAGCGGGAGCCCACGAGCAGTACTTC.

The chain links TRBV6-6 to TRBJ2-7; maybe TRBD1 (6 bases). This CDR3 is 13 amino acids long. CDR1 and CDR2 (germline): MNHNY, SVGAGI (reference sequence). The ends were cut back, 5 bases at V and 6 bases at J, with 14 bases in the middle. The CDR3 sequence is CASSIKQGVEQYF. Here the CDR3 DNA reads TGTGCCAGCAGTATTAAACAGGGCGTCGAGCAGTACTTC.

The J gene is TRBJ2-7, the V gene TRBV2, with 11 bases matching TRBD2. Losses at the gene ends were 4 bases for V and 2 bases for J; bases not matched to a gene: 7. The CDR3 runs to 16 residues. Germline-derived CDR1 and CDR2 are SNHLY and FYNNEI. Written as DNA, the CDR3 is TGTGCCAGCAGTGTGGGGGGGACTAGCGGACCCTACGAGCAGTACTTC. Translation gives CASSVGGTSGPYEQYF.

This sequence joins TRBV6-1 and TRBJ1-2; TRBD1 is a possible D gene (6 bases). The germline V gene has CDR1 MNHNS and CDR2 SASEGT. Trimming took off 8 bases at V and 2 bases at J, with 12 bases between the two ends. This CDR3 region has 13 residues. In nucleotides, the CDR3 is TGTGCCAGCTTCCGGGGGGCCAACTATGGCTACACCTTC. Protein sequence: CASFRGANYGYTF.

The rearrangement links TRBV7-2 to TRBJ2-2; D is unresolved. Germline values: CDR1 SGHTA, CDR2 FQGNSA. The CDR3 length is 16 residues. Trimming stripped 4 bases from V and 4 bases from J, with 16 bases between. The CDR3 coding sequence is TGTGCCAGCAGCTCCGGGTCTCTCCTGCGCACCGGGGAGCTGTTTTTT. Its translation: CASSSGSLLRTGELFF.

V usage is TRBV2 and J usage is TRBJ2-1, with a possible D match to TRBD1 (6 bases). V was pared by 6 bases and J by 8 bases, with 17 bases between. CDR3 length: 14 residues. Per the germline V gene, CDR1 is SNHLY and CDR2 is FYNNEI. As DNA, the CDR3 is TGTGCCAGCAGGCAGGGGCGGGTGTGGGATGAGCAGTTCTTC. It yields the protein CASRQGRVWDEQFF.

This chain connects TRBV19 to TRBJ1-5; 7 nucleotides align to TRBD1. The J segment lost 3 bases and the V segment lost 5 bases, leaving 7 bases of the junction unmatched. The germline V gene encodes CDR1 LNHDA and CDR2 SQIVND (reference sequence). CDR3 size: 15 residues. The CDR3 region is CASSPRDSVNQPQHF. The CDR3 DNA follows: TGTGCCAGTAGTCCTCGGGACAGTGTCAATCAGCCCCAGCATTTT.

This clone was observed once. The chain carries TRBV19 and TRBJ2-7; 7 bases fit TRBD2. This CDR3 is built from 16 residues. Germline V gives CDR1 LNHDA, CDR2 SQIVND (reference sequence). Trimming at V came to 3 bases and at J to 1 base, leaving 9 bases not matched to a gene. The DNA for the CDR3 is TGTGCCAGTAGTATGGGGCTAGCGGAGGGTTCCTACGAGCAGTACTTC. Its translation is CASSMGLAEGSYEQYF.

This sequence joins TRBV6-5 and TRBJ2-3; 11 nucleotides align to TRBD2. The CDR3 spans 16 residues. V dropped 2 bases and J dropped 6; count of bases not matched to a gene: 7. The V gene's germline CDR1 is MNHEY and CDR2 SVGAGI. CDR3 sequence: CASSYGTSGGRDTQYF. CDR3 nucleotide sequence: TGTGCCAGCAGTTACGGTACTAGCGGGGGTCGGGATACGCAGTATTTT.

The CDR3 is CASISLQKEAYEQYF. The DNA of the CDR3 is TGTGCCAGTATTTCGCTGCAGAAGGAGGCCTACGAGCAGTACTTC. The V gene is TRBV19, the J gene TRBJ2-7; a possible D gene is TRBD2 (5 bases). The germline V and J ends were trimmed by 7 bases and 2 bases, with 18 bases remaining between them. Germline CDR1 reads LNHDA; CDR2 reads SQIVND (reference sequence). The CDR3 totals 15 residues.

The gene calls are TRBV7-2 and TRBJ2-1; unclear D gene. Germline V gives CDR1 SGHTA, CDR2 FQGNSA. V was clipped by 5 bases and J by 4 bases, with 3 bases between them. This CDR3 region has 11 residues. For the CDR3, the DNA is TGTGCCAGCAGCGCGTACAATGAGCAGTTCTTC. This encodes CASSAYNEQFF.

This sequence joins TRBV28 and TRBJ2-1; 7 bases align to TRBD1. The CDR3 covers 15 residues. The germline gives CDR1 MDHEN, CDR2 SYDVKM. The junction had 14 bases not matched to a gene; V was cut back by 6 bases and J by 9 bases. The CDR3 reads CASSPPSTGVTEQFF. CDR3 in DNA: TGTGCCAGCAGCCCCCCAAGTACAGGGGTGACTGAGCAGTTCTTC. Variable domain in full (rest from reference TRBV28 and TRBJ2-1): DVKVTQSSRYLVKRTGEKVFLECVQDMDHENMFWYRQDPGLGLRLIYFSYDVKMKEKGDIPEGYSVSREKKERFSLILESASTNQTSMYLCASSPPSTGVTEQFFGPGTRLTVL.

V usage is TRBV28 and J usage is TRBJ1-1, with 8 bases matching TRBD1. The CDR3 extends over 14 amino acids. The ends lost 2 bases at V and 4 bases at J; junction bases unmatched: 3. Per germline, CDR1 MDHEN and CDR2 SYDVKM. This CDR3 reads CASSLNRGGTEAFF. In nucleotides, the CDR3 is TGTGCCAGCAGTTTAAACAGGGGGGGCACTGAAGCTTTCTTT.

This chain joins TRBV7-3 and TRBJ2-1, with 7 bases that match TRBD2. The ends lost 5 bases at V and 5 bases at J; junction bases unmatched: 9. The germline CDR1 and CDR2 sequences are SGHTA and FQGTGA. The CDR3 sequence is 15 residues long. CDR3 protein: CASSLTGTTNNEQFF. DNA for the CDR3: TGTGCCAGCAGCCTGACCGGGACTACAAACAATGAGCAGTTCTTC.

This clone came up once. CDR3 bases: TGTGCCAGCAGCTTAACGGCGGTCGGGAGTGGCACAGATACGCAGTATTTT. Translation: CASSLTAVGSGTDTQYF. J is TRBJ2-3 and V is TRBV7-3; possibly TRBD2 for D (6 bases). The CDR3 is 17 residues long. Trimming removed 0 bases at V and 1 base at J, with 14 bases between. Germline CDR1 is SGHTA and CDR2 is FQGTGA.

The chain combines TRBV9 with TRBJ2-5; D unclear. Germline V gene data show CDR1 as SGDLS and CDR2 as YYNGEE. V gave up 0 bases and J gave up 0 bases, with 3 bases separating them. CDR3 length equals 13 residues. Here the CDR3 DNA reads TGTGCCAGCAGCGTAGGTAACCAAGAGACCCAGTACTTC. Protein product: CASSVGNQETQYF.